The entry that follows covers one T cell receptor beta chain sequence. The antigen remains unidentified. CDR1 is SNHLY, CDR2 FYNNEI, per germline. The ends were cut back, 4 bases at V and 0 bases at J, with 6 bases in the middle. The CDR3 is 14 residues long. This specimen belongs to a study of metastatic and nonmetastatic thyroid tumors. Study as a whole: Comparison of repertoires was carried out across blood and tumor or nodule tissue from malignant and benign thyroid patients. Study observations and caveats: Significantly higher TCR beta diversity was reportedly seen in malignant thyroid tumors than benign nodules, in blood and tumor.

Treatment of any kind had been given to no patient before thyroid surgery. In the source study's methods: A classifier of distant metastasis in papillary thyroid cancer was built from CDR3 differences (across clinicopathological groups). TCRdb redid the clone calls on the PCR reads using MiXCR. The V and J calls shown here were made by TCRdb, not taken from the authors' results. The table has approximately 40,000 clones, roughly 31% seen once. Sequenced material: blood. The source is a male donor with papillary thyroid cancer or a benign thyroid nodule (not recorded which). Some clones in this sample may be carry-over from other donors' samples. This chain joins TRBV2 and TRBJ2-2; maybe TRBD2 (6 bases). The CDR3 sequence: CASSGLANTGELFF. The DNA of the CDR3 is TGTGCCAGCAGTGGACTAGCGAACACCGGGGAGCTGTTTTTT.